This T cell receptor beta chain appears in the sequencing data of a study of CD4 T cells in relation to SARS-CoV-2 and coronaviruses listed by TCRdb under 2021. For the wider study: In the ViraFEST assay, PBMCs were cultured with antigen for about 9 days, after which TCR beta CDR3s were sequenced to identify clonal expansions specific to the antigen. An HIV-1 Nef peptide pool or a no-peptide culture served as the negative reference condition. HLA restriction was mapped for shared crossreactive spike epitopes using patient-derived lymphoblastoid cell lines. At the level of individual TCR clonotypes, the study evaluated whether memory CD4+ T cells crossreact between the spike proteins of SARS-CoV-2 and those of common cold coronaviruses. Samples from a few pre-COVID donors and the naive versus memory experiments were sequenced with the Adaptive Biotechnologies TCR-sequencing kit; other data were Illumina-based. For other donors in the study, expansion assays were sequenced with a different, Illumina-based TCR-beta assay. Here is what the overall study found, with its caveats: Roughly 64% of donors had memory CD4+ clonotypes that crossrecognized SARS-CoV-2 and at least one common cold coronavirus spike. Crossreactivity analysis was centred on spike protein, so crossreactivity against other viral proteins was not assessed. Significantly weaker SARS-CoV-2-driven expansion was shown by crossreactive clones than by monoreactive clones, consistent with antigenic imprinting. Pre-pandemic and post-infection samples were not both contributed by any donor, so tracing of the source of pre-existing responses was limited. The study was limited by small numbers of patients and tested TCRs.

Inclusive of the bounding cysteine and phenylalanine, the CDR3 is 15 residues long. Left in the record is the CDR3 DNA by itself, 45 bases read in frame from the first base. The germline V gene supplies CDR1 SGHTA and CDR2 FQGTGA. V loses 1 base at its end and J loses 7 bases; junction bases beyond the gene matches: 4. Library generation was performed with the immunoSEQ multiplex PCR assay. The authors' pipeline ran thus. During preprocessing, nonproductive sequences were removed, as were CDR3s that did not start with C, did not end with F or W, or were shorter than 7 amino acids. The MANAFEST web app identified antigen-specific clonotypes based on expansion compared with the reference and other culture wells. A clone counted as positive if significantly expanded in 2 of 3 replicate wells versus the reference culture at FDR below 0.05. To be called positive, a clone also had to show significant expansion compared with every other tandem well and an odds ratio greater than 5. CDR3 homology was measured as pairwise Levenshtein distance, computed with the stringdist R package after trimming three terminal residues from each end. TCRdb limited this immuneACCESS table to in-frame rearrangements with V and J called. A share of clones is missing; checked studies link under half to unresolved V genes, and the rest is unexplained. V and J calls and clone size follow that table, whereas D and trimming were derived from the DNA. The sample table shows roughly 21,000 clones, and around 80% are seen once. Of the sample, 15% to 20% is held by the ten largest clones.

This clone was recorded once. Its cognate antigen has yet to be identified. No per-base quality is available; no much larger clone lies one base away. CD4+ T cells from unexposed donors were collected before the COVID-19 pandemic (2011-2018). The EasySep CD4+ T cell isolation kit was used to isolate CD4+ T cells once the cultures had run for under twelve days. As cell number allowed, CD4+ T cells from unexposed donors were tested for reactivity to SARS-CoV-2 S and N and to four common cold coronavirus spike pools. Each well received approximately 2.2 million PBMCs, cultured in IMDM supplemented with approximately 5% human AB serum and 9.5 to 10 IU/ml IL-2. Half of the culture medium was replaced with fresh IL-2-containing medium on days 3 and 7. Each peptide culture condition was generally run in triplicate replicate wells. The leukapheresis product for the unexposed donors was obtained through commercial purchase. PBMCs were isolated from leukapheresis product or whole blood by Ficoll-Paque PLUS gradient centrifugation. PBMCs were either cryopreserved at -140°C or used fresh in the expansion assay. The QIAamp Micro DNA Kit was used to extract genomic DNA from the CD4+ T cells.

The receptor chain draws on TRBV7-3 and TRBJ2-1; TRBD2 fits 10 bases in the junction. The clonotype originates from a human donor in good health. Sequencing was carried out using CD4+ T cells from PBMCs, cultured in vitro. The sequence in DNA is TGTGCCAGCAGCTTAAGGCTAGCGGGAGTAAATGAGCAGTTCTTC. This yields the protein CASSLRLAGVNEQFF.